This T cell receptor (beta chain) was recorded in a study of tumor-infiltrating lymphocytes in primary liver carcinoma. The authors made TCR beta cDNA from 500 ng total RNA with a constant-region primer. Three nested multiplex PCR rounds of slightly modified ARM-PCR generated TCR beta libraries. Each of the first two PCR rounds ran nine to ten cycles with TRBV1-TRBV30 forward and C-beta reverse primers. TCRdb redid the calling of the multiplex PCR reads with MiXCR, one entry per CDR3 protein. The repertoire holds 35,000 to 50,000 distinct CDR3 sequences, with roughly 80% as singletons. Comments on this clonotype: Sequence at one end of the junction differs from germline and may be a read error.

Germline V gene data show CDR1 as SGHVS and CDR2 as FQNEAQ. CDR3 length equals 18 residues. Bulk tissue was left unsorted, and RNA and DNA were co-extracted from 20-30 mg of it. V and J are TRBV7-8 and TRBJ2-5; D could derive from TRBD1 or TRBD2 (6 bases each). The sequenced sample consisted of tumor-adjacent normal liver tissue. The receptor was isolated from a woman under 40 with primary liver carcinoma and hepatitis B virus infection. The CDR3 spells CDSSLGGPNGSYQETQYF. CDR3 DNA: TGTGACAGCAGCTTAGGGGGACCTAACGGGAGTTATCAAGAGACCCAGTACTTC.